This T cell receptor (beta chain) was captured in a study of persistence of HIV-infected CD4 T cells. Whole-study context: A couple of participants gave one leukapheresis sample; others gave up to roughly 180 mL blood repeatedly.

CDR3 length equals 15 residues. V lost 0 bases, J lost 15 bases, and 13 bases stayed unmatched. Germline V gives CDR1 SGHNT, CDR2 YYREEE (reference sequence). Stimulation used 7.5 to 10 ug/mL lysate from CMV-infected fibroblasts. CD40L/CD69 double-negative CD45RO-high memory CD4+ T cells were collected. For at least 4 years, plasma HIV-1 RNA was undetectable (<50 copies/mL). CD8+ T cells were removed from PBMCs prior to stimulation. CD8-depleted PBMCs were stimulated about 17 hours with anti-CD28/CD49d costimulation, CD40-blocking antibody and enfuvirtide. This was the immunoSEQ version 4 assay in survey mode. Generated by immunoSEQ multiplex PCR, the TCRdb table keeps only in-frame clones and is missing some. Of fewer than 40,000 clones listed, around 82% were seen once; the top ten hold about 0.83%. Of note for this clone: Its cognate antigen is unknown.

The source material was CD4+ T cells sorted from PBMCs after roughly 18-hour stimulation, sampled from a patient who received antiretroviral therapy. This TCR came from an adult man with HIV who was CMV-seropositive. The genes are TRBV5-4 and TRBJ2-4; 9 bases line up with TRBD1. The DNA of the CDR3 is TGTGCCAGCAGCTTGGGGGGACAGGGACTGTCCCTGGGGTACTTC. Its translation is CASSLGGQGLSLGYF.